This T cell receptor (beta chain) was profiled in a study of blood T cell repertoires in COVID-19 (dated by TCRdb to 2020 to 2021). At the level of the whole study: Samples covering the acute and convalescent phases of COVID-19 were provided by collaborators in the United States, Italy and Spain. The material from the prospective study consisted of cDNA or gDNA derived from T cells, B-cell-depleted T cells, or PBMCs. Subjects who had been exposed to COVID-19, were actively infected with it, or had recovered from it provided the deeply sampled blood TCRbeta repertoires that made up the dataset. The repertoires were released in a freely available public database meant as a resource for research on the immune response to SARS-CoV-2. The samples were drawn from two sources: the first 160 participants of the ongoing ImmuneRACE study, and approximately 1,300 subjects contributed by 6 global collaborators. Nearly every sample came with metadata listing a de-identified subject ID, COVID-19 status, age in years and sex. Where available, HLA class I and class II types were taken from metadata supplied by the sample provider and were not determined by assay-based typing.

Study-level results and caveats: Clinical and demographic metadata were provided uncurated, with the amount varying by source and participant.

For this clone: Its antigen is unknown. No quality values exist for individual bases; no much larger clone is one base distant.

One collaborating source in Seattle enrolled patients during active infection and followed them longitudinally through the course of disease. Each collaborating institution followed its own protocols to collect whole blood in K2EDTA tubes. For TCRbeta analysis, collaborator samples were shipped as frozen whole blood, as isolated PBMCs, or as DNA extracted from either sample type. TCRbeta CDR3 regions were amplified from genomic DNA by means of the immunoSEQ Assay, a bias-controlled multiplex PCR. Processing in the source paper ran as follows. The number of nucleated cells in each sample was estimated from the amplification of reference gene primers within the assay. To quantify the absolute abundance of each unique TCRbeta CDR3 rearrangement, sequence reads were collapsed and filtered. For each sample, productive Simpson clonality was calculated as the square root of Simpson's diversity index over productive rearrangements. Entries here come from immuneACCESS through TCRdb and include only in-frame sequences with V and J called. Some clones fail to appear in such tables; in the studies checked, an unresolved V gene covers under half of the shortfall, and the cause of the remainder is unknown. That table furnishes V, J and clone size, whereas the DNA furnished D and trimming. This sample has approximately 250,000 clones in its table, and about 82% of those were observed once. The leading ten clones occupy over 5.5% of the sample.

V has 6 bases trimmed and J has 4 bases trimmed; junction bases matching no gene number 9. As encoded in the germline V gene, CDR1 is MNHEY while CDR2 is SVGAGI. The CDR3 runs 15 residues from the cysteine to the phenylalanine. The kept DNA is CDR3 alone, 45 bases in frame from the first base. This sequence originates from a woman older than 75 with COVID-19, enrolled during active disease. The chain was built from TRBV6-5 and TRBJ2-1; the junction holds 7 bases that match TRBD1. The sample taken for sequencing was peripheral blood. The DNA is TGTGCCAGCAGAAGCGACAGGGTAAGATACAATGAGCAGTTCTTC. This yields the protein CASRSDRVRYNEQFF.